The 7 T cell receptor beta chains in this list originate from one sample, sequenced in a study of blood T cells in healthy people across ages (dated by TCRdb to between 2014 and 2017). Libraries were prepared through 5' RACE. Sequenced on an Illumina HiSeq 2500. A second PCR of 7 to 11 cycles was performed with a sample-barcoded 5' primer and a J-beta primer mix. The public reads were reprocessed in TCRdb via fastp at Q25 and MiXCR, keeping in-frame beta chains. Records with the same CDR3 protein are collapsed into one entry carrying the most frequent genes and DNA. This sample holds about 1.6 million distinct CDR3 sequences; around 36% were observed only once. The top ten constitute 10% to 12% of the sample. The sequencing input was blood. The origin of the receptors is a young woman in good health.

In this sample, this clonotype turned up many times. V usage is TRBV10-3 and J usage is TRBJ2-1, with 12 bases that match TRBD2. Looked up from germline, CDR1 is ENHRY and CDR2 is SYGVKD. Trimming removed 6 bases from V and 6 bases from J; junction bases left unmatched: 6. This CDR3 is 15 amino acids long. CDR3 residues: CAIRATSGSTNEQFF. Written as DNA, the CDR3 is TGTGCCATCAGGGCGACTAGCGGGAGTACCAATGAGCAGTTCTTC.

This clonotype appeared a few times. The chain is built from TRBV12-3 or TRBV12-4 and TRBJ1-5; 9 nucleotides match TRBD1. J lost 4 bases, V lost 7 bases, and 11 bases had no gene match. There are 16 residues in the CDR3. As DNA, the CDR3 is TGTGCCAGCACTGACGAACCGGGACAGGGAAATCAGCCCCAGCATTTT. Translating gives CASTDEPGQGNQPQHF.

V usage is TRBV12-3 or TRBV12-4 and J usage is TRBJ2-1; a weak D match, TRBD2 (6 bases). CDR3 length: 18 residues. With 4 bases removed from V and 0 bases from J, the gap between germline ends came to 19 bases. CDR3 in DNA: TGTGCCAGCAGTTCGGACTACGGGGCGGGGCACTCCTACAATGAGCAGTTCTTC. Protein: CASSSDYGAGHSYNEQFF.

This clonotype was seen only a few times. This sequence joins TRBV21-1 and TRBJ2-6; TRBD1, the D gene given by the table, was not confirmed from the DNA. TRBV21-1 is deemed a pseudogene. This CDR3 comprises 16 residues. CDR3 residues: CASSKLRVAGANVLTF. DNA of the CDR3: TGTGCCAGCAGCAAACTCAGGGTGGCTGGGGCCAACGTCCTGACTTTC.

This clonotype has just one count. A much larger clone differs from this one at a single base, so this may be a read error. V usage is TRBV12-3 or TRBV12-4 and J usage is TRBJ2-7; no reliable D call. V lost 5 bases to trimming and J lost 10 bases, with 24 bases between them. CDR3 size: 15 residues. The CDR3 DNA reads TGTGCCAGCAGTCGCCTTGGGTTACCACAAGAGGCCCAGTACTTC. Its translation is CASSRLGLPQEAQYF.

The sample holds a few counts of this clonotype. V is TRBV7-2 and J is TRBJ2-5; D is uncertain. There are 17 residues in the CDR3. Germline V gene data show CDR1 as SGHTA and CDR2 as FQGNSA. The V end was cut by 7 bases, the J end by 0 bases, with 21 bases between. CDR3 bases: TGTGCCAGCACCCCTTTTAGTGCGGACCTGTACCAAGAGACCCAGTACTTC. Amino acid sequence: CASTPFSADLYQETQYF.

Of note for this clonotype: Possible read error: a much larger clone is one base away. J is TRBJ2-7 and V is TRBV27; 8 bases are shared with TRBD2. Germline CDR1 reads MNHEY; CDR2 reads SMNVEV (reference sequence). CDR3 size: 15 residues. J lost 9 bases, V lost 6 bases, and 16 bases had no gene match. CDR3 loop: CASRRVFGRAAGQYF. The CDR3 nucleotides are TGTGCCAGCAGGCGGGTTTTCGGGAGGGCCGCCGGGCAGTACTTC.